This TCR beta chain stems from a study of T cells in Graves' hyperthyroidism and ophthalmopathy. Broader study findings: Peripheral blood also featured most of the thyroid clonotypes expanded above 0.001.

Amplification of TCR beta CDR3 regions was performed using RNA transcripts as template. HTBI primers were the set used in a first-round RT-PCR of the TCR CDR3. TCRdb analysed the multiplex PCR reads with MiXCR anew, one entry per CDR3 protein. Of about 700,000 distinct CDR3 sequences in the sample, just under 45% are singletons; the top ten hold more than 7%. Worth noting for this clonotype: Its antigen is currently unknown.

Uncontrolled infection, other autoimmune disease, pregnancy or lactation excluded patients. This TCR derives from an adult man with Graves' disease, either hyperthyroidism or ophthalmopathy (not recorded which). Sequencing was performed on peripheral blood or thyroid tissue (not recorded which).

The CDR3 nucleotides are TGCAGTGCGAACCGGGACAGGGAGTTCGAGCAGTACTTC. Its translation: CSANRDREFEQYF. This chain connects TRBV20-1 to TRBJ2-7, with 9 bases that match TRBD1. Per the germline V gene, CDR1 is DFQATT and CDR2 is SNEGSKA (reference sequence). The length of the CDR3 is 13 residues. V was clipped by 6 bases and J by 6 bases; unmatched bases: 9.